Below, 22 T cell receptor beta chains from the same sample are listed, as sequenced in a study of Tregs in tolerant kidney transplant recipients. Method: immunoSEQ multiplex PCR; TCRdb's copy keeps in-frame clones and lacks some. The sample yields about 77,000 clones, roughly 98% seen once. Sequences were derived from CD4+ T cells from blood, sampled before the transplant. The receptors stem from a human donor who received a combined kidney and bone marrow transplant.

The chain links TRBV7-2 to TRBJ1-2, with D tentatively TRBD1 (5 bases). Trimming pared 4 bases from V and 0 bases from J, leaving 12 bases between. Looked up from germline, CDR1 is SGHTA and CDR2 is FQGNSA. The CDR3 length is 15 residues. CDR3 residues: CASSSRGGTNYGYTF. CDR3 DNA sequence: TGTGCCAGCAGCTCCCGGGGGGGGACTAACTATGGCTACACCTTC. Combining the CDR3 with reference TRBV7-2 and TRBJ1-2 gives the whole variable domain GAGVSQSPSNKVTEKGKDVELRCDPISGHTALYWYRQSLGQGLEFLIYFQGNSAPDKSGLPSDRFSAERTGGSVSTLTIQRTQQEDSAVYLCASSSRGGTNYGYTFGSGTRLTVV.

J is TRBJ2-3 and V is TRBV7-2; 10 nucleotides align to TRBD2. The germline V gene encodes CDR1 SGHTA and CDR2 FQGNSA. V was pared by 1 base and J by 3 bases, with 7 bases of the junction left unmatched. The CDR3 is 17 amino acids. CDR3 in DNA: TGTGCCAGCAGCTTAGTTCCAGCGGGGGGGGCAACAGATACGCAGTATTTT. Translation: CASSLVPAGGATDTQYF.

The chain carries TRBV30 and TRBJ1-2, with D tentatively TRBD1 (5 bases). The V end was cut by 2 bases, the J end by 3 bases, with 13 bases between. The CDR3 extends over 14 amino acids. Germline V gene lookup returns CDR1 GTSNPN and CDR2 SVGIG (reference sequence). The CDR3 is CAWSRAGWDYGYTF. As DNA, the CDR3 is TGTGCCTGGAGTAGGGCAGGGTGGGACTATGGCTACACCTTC.

The rearrangement uses TRBV7-9 and TRBJ1-5; TRBD1 might be the D (5 bases). The CDR3 loop spans 13 amino acids. The germline gives CDR1 SEHNR, CDR2 FQNEAQ (reference sequence). V was pared by 6 bases and J by 2 bases, with 8 bases between. The CDR3 sequence is CASSRGGNQPQHF. In DNA, the CDR3 is TGTGCCAGCAGTCGGGGGGGCAATCAGCCCCAGCATTTT.

The V call is TRBV19, the J call TRBJ2-7; 8 bases are shared with TRBD2. This CDR3 has 14 amino acids. Germline-derived CDR1 and CDR2 are LNHDA and SQIVND (reference sequence). The V segment lost 4 bases and the J segment 3 bases; nucleotides outside the gene matches: 5. The CDR3: CASSTGLGNYEQYF. The CDR3 DNA is TGTGCCAGTAGTACGGGACTAGGGAACTACGAGCAGTACTTC.

This clone has only one observation. This sequence joins TRBV7-8 and TRBJ2-7, with 10 bases identical to TRBD1. Germline values: CDR1 SGHVS, CDR2 FQNEAQ. The J segment lost 5 bases and the V segment lost 1 base, leaving 8 bases of the junction unmatched. The CDR3 spans 16 residues. CDR3 sequence: CASSLGVGTGEHEQYF. The CDR3 DNA reads TGTGCCAGCAGCTTAGGCGTCGGGACAGGGGAACACGAGCAGTACTTC. Full variable domain (missing parts from reference TRBV7-8 and TRBJ2-7): GAGVSQSPRYKVAKRGQDVALRCDPISGHVSLFWYQQALGQGPEFLTYFQNEAQLDKSGLPSDRFFAERPEGSVSTLKIQRTQQEDSAVYLCASSLGVGTGEHEQYFGPGTRLTVT.

This chain connects TRBV7-6 to TRBJ2-3, with TRBD2 matching 9 bases. V gave up 2 bases and J gave up 4 bases; unmatched junction bases: 7. This CDR3 spans 16 amino acids. Germline-derived CDR1 and CDR2 are SGHVS and FNYEAQ. The DNA of the CDR3 is TGTGCCAGCAGCTTAACGTGGGCGGGAGGGGCAGATACGCAGTATTTT. It codes for CASSLTWAGGADTQYF.

This clone was detected once. The chain couples TRBV30 to TRBJ2-7; D call uncertain. The V and J ends lost 4 bases and 3 bases respectively, with 13 bases between them. The CDR3 sequence is 13 residues long. The germline CDR1 and CDR2 sequences are GTSNPN and SVGIG (reference sequence). CDR3 nucleotide sequence: TGTGCCTGGAATGAGGAGAAGTACTACGAGCAGTACTTC. Protein sequence: CAWNEEKYYEQYF.

The chain is built from TRBV15 and TRBJ1-6; D is unclear. CDR1 LNHNV and CDR2 YYDKDF come from the germline V gene (reference sequence). The CDR3 covers 15 residues. Trimming stripped 7 bases from V and 4 bases from J, with 14 bases between. The CDR3 spells CATNTGSEYNSPLHF. In DNA, the CDR3 is TGTGCCACCAACACGGGGTCCGAGTATAATTCACCCCTCCACTTT.

In DNA, the CDR3 is TGTGCCAGCTCACCATGGAAAGGGGGGAACACTGAAGCTTTCTTT. It codes for CASSPWKGGNTEAFF. V is TRBV18 and J is TRBJ1-1; tentative D call: TRBD1 (6 bases). The CDR3 covers 15 residues. V lost 2 bases, J lost 1 base, and 11 bases lay in between. Germline V gene lookup returns CDR1 KGHSH and CDR2 LQKENI.

The rearrangement links TRBV10-3 to TRBJ1-5; D might be TRBD1 (6 bases). The CDR3 runs to 13 residues. The germline V and J ends were trimmed by 8 bases and 2 bases, with 10 bases remaining between them. Germline CDR1 is ENHRY and CDR2 is SYGVKD. CDR3 sequence (DNA): TGTGCCATCGGGACATCGGGCAATCAGCCCCAGCATTTT. This codes for CAIGTSGNQPQHF.

J is TRBJ2-1 and V is TRBV5-1; TRBD2 matches 8 bases. Unmatched junction bases numbered 10, after V lost 0 bases and J lost 5 bases. Germline CDR1 is SGHRS and CDR2 is YFSETQ. The CDR3 loop spans 17 amino acids. CDR3 amino acids: CASSLVVTSGGDNEQFF. In nucleotides, the CDR3 is TGCGCCAGCAGCTTGGTAGTTACTAGCGGCGGAGACAATGAGCAGTTCTTC.

The V and J genes are TRBV6-1 and TRBJ2-5, with no clear D. Trimming stripped 8 bases from V and 5 bases from J, with 9 bases between. From germline, CDR1 is MNHNS and CDR2 SASEGT. This CDR3 region has 11 residues. This CDR3 is CASLGRETQYF. CDR3 bases: TGTGCCAGCCTGGGCCGGGAGACCCAGTACTTC.

J is TRBJ1-2 and V is TRBV18, with D perhaps matching TRBD1 (6 bases). CDR3 length: 15 amino acids. Germline V lookup: CDR1 KGHSH, CDR2 LQKENI. V was cut by 4 bases and J by 7 bases, with 19 bases left in between. The CDR3 DNA reads TGTGCCAGCTCACAGGAACAGGGAAGTTATGGTGGCTACACCTTC. Amino acids: CASSQEQGSYGGYTF.

The rearrangement joins TRBV7-3 to TRBJ2-3, with TRBD2 matching 11 bases. Germline CDR1 is SGHTA and CDR2 is FQGTGA. The CDR3 has 16 residues. V shed 5 bases, J shed 1 base, and the junction held 5 bases outside the gene matches. CDR3 sequence reads: CASSISGGAGTDTQYF. DNA of the CDR3: TGTGCCAGCAGCATTAGCGGGGGGGCCGGCACAGATACGCAGTATTTT.

The chain has TRBV30 and TRBJ1-2, with 10 bases fitting TRBD1. CDR3 length equals 14 residues. After removal of 0 bases from V and 8 bases from J, the junction contained 6 bases not matched to a gene. CDR1 is GTSNPN, CDR2 SVGIG, per germline (reference sequence). In DNA form, the CDR3 reads TGTGCCTGGAGTGTTCGACAGGGGGCGGTCGGCTACACCTTC. Protein product: CAWSVRQGAVGYTF.

This chain joins TRBV19 and TRBJ1-1, with a weak D call TRBD1 (6 bases). V lost 1 base to trimming and J lost 6 bases, with 15 bases between them. CDR1 is LNHDA and CDR2 is SQIVND in the germline V gene (reference sequence). There are 15 residues in the CDR3. The CDR3 loop is CASSIGQGRQAEAFF. CDR3 DNA sequence: TGTGCCAGTAGTATAGGGCAGGGGAGACAGGCTGAAGCTTTCTTT.

CDR3 in amino acids: CASSNIGVVNEQFF. The CDR3, as DNA: TGCGCCAGCAGCAATATAGGGGTTGTAAATGAGCAGTTCTTC. The rearrangement uses TRBV5-1 and TRBJ2-1; tentatively, D is TRBD1 (5 bases). V lost 4 bases to trimming and J lost 7 bases, with 15 bases between them. Germline V gene sequence: CDR1 SGHRS, CDR2 YFSETQ. The CDR3 runs 14 residues.

CDR3 amino acids: CAWSVLGQGTGGYTF. The CDR3 nucleotides are TGTGCCTGGAGTGTACTGGGACAGGGAACGGGAGGCTACACCTTC. The rearrangement links TRBV30 to TRBJ1-2; TRBD1 aligns across 9 bases. CDR3 size: 15 residues. Germline lookup yields CDR1 GTSNPN and CDR2 SVGIG (reference sequence). V lost 0 bases and J lost 8; bases outside the gene matches: 10. Variable domain in full (rest from reference TRBV30 and TRBJ1-2): SQTIHQWPATLVQPVGSPLSLECTVEGTSNPNLYWYRQAAGRGLQLLFYSVGIGQISSEVPQNLSASRPQDRQFILSSKKLLLSDSGFYLCAWSVLGQGTGGYTFGSGTRLTVV.

The chain carries TRBV19 and TRBJ1-2; 7 bases agree with TRBD1. Germline V gives CDR1 LNHDA, CDR2 SQIVND (reference sequence). Trimming cost V 9 bases and J 5 bases; bases outside gene matches: 6. The CDR3 spans 12 residues. This CDR3 is CASSDREYGYTF. For the CDR3, the DNA is TGTGCCAGCAGCGACAGGGAATATGGCTACACCTTC.

This clone occurred once. The rearrangement uses TRBV6-5 and TRBJ1-5, with 9 bases that match TRBD1. CDR3 length equals 13 residues. After removal of 7 bases from V and 5 bases from J, the junction contained 3 bases not matched to a gene. The germline CDR1 and CDR2 sequences are MNHEY and SVGAGI. The CDR3 DNA reads TGTGCCAGCAAACAGGGGGCTCATCAGCCCCAGCATTTT. Translated: CASKQGAHQPQHF.

This chain joins TRBV18 and TRBJ2-7; D is perhaps TRBD1 (6 bases). The germline CDR1 and CDR2 sequences are KGHSH and LQKENI. CDR3 length: 14 residues. The germline V and J ends were trimmed by 6 bases and 2 bases, with 14 bases remaining between them. The CDR3 DNA reads TGTGCCAGCTCTCAGACACGGGACACCTACGAGCAGTACTTC. Amino acid sequence: CASSQTRDTYEQYF.